This T cell receptor beta chain was sequenced during a study of technical replicates of blood from a few donors. Per germline, CDR1 SGHTA and CDR2 FQGNSA. The CDR3 runs 15 residues. The trim removed 4 bases at V and 1 base at J, leaving 6 bases unmatched. Data came from immunoSEQ multiplex PCR; TCRdb stores just in-frame clones and leaves some out. The sample holds approximately 58,000 clones, 75% to 90% seen once. The gene calls are TRBV7-2 and TRBJ2-7; 8 nucleotides agree with TRBD1. The sequence was obtained from a human donor in good health. Some clones in this sample may be carry-over from other donors' samples. The sequenced sample was PBMCs. In DNA form, the CDR3 reads TGTGCCAGCAGCTGGTACAGGGGGATTTCCTACGAGCAGTACTTC. It is translated as CASSWYRGISYEQYF.